This is a list of T cell receptor beta chains from one sample in a study of beta chain features in type 1 diabetes. Clones were sequenced by immunoSEQ multiplex PCR, and TCRdb holds only the in-frame ones, with some missing. The profile covers about 180,000 clones, with approximately 8.1% appearing a single time and roughly 0.5% taken by the ten largest. Sequenced material: central memory CD4+ T cells from blood. The source is a man aged 18 to 29 with type 1 diabetes. The CDR3 runs from the conserved cysteine through the conserved F or W.

TRBJ1-5 TRBV7-9 CASSLSEGGPQHF
TRBJ1-4 TRBV28 CASSFSGEKLFF
TRBJ1-1 TRBV29-1 CSVGQGAEAFF
TRBJ2-5 TRBV18 CASSLESQETQYF
TRBJ1-1 TRBV7-8 CASSLRDRDTEAFF
TRBJ2-4 TRBV11-2 CASSLTSGGAAKNIQYF
TRBJ2-5 TRBV5-1 CASSLGSIAGLEGETQYF
TRBJ1-1 TRBV5-4 CASSLEPGTGWRGTEAFF
TRBJ2-3 TRBV19 CASSTGQGSDTQYF
TRBJ2-5 TRBV28 CASRRDPQETQYF
TRBJ2-7 TRBV6-1 CASSPRDRGAYEQYF
TRBJ1-1 TRBV4-2 CASSQGPPGDTEAFF
TRBJ2-3 TRBV5-4 CASSDGTSPTDTQYF
TRBJ2-3 TRBV5-1 CASSPLAYDTQYF
TRBJ2-1 TRBV7-2 CASSLRGGPHEQFF
TRBJ2-3 TRBV2 CASSVESGGTDTQYF
TRBJ1-5 TRBV5-6 CASSLYPGTGGNQPQHF
TRBJ2-7 TRBV2 CASSGEGTGADEQYF
TRBJ2-7 TRBV7-2 CASSLTRTSGGQQYF
TRBJ2-1 TRBV15 CATSRTLAGAYNEQFF
TRBJ1-5 TRBV28 CASSSPGVEQPQHF
TRBJ2-1 TRBV21-1 CASSKVDSGGPSSYNEQFF
TRBJ2-6 TRBV27 CASSPYGTVSGANVLTF
TRBJ2-3 TRBV5-1 CASSLDTRGTDTQYF
TRBJ2-1 TRBV11-3 CASARGVRHEQFF
TRBJ1-1 TRBV5-1 CASSFQDPVREAFF
TRBJ1-4 TRBV28 CASTVGQTNEKLFF
TRBJ1-6 TRBV7-2 CASSAGYSSYNSPLHF
TRBJ2-7 TRBV27 CASSLTSGRVASEQYF
TRBJ2-4 TRBV15 CATSRDGTGENIQYF
TRBJ2-5 TRBV5-6 CASRFSAGGEQYF
TRBJ2-5 TRBV7-9 CASSLEGQVAETQYF
TRBJ1-3 TRBV18 CASLPRAGNTIYF
TRBJ2-5 TRBV5-1 CASSLEGGSGQETQYF
TRBJ2-7 TRBV28 CASSLPYRGAYEQYF
TRBJ2-3 TRBV28 CASSFLGQTGGTDTQYF
TRBJ1-1 TRBV28 CASTFDRTGLGTEAFF
TRBJ2-3 TRBV14 CASSLGLAHSTDTQYF
TRBJ2-7 TRBV5-4 CASSLSTGGGYEQYF
TRBJ2-3 TRBV11-2 CASSSTRVGDTQYF
TRBJ2-3 TRBV9 CASSGHTGTSGTDTQYF
TRBJ2-3 TRBV30 CACQRRPGQGADTQYF
TRBJ2-5 TRBV5-4 CASSRQGSVETQYF